This T cell receptor (beta chain) is from a study of radiotherapy plus CTLA-4 blockade in lung cancer. For the study at large: About 17% of enrolled patients responded objectively, and roughly 30% had disease control.

Repertoires were generated with immunoSEQ multiplex PCR, while TCRdb's copy carries only in-frame clones and drops some. Altogether tens of thousands of clones are present, 84% being singletons, with the ten largest covering about 5%. Chemo-refractory metastatic non-small-cell lung cancer patients received focal radiation with ipilimumab CTLA-4 blockade. The source of this sequence is a human donor with non-small cell lung cancer whose response to radiotherapy plus ipilimumab could not be evaluated. The sample consisted of peripheral blood, taken from a patient treated with radiotherapy plus ipilimumab.

The CDR3 reads CASRTSSNQPQHF. The CDR3 DNA reads TGTGCCAGCCGGACATCTAGCAATCAGCCCCAGCATTTT. The V and J genes are TRBV6-5 and TRBJ1-5; perhaps TRBD1 as D (5 bases). The germline CDR1 and CDR2 sequences are MNHEY and SVGAGI. The CDR3 is 13 residues long. Trimming cost V 8 bases and J 0 bases, with 8 bases left between them.